What follows is one TCR beta chain and its context. Its antigen is not yet known. The record has no base qualities; no much larger clone is one base away. The immunoSEQ Assay, a bias-controlled multiplex PCR, was used to amplify TCRbeta CDR3 regions from genomic DNA. Per the source publication's procedure: The number of nucleated cells in each sample was estimated by amplification of reference gene primers within the assay. To quantify the absolute abundance of each unique TCRbeta CDR3 rearrangement, sequence reads were collapsed and filtered. Productive Simpson clonality was computed per sample as the square root of Simpson's diversity index over productive rearrangements. Imported from immuneACCESS, the table was reduced by TCRdb to in-frame sequences with V and J called. These copies leave out some clones; in studies compared against another copy, an unresolved V gene accounts for under half, and the cause of the remainder is not known. V, J and clone size derive from that table, while D and trimming were established from the DNA sequence. This sample holds around 480,000 clones; around 89% were observed only once. Clones ranked in the top ten supply approximately 12% of the sample.

These data belong to a study of blood T cell repertoires in COVID-19 (dated by TCRdb to about 2020). General notes on the study: Samples from collaborators originated in the United States, Italy and Spain and spanned both the acute and convalescent phases of COVID-19. The prospective study material was composed of cDNA or gDNA derived from T cells, B-cell-depleted T cells, or PBMCs. Subjects who had been exposed to COVID-19, were actively infected with it, or had recovered from it provided the deeply sampled blood TCRbeta repertoires that made up the dataset. The repertoires were made available in a free public database intended to serve as a resource for research on the immune response to SARS-CoV-2. The samples were drawn from the first 160 participants of the ongoing ImmuneRACE study and from 950 to 1,500 subjects provided by 6 global collaborators. A de-identified subject ID, COVID-19 status, age in years and sex were almost always included in the sample metadata. Where HLA class I and class II types were available, the types were taken from metadata supplied by the sample provider, not from assay-based typing.

At one collaborating source in Seattle, patients were enrolled during active infection and were followed longitudinally through the course of disease. The collaborating institutions used their own protocols to collect whole blood in K2EDTA tubes. For TCRbeta analysis, collaborators shipped samples in one of three forms: frozen whole blood, isolated PBMCs, or DNA extracted from either of those sample types. General findings and caveats noted by the study authors: Clinical and demographic metadata were provided uncurated, with the amount varying by source and participant.

Including cysteine and phenylalanine, the CDR3 has 14 amino acids. CDR3 DNA is the only sequence kept; it has 42 bases, read in frame from the first base. From a lookup of the germline V gene, CDR1 and CDR2 are SGHTS and YDEGEE. V is shortened by 5 bases, J by 1 base, and the region joining them spans 12 bases. The sequence was obtained from a woman aged 45-59 years with COVID-19, enrolled during active disease. Sequenced input: peripheral blood. The rearranged chain carries TRBV5-8 and TRBJ1-1, with a tentative D gene TRBD1 over 5 matching bases. The CDR3 region: CASRVGLRNTEAFF. The DNA sequence is TGTGCCAGCAGGGTGGGGCTTAGGAACACTGAAGCTTTCTTT.